Presented here are 18 T cell receptor beta chains from one specimen sequenced in a study of blood T cell repertoires in COVID-19 (dated by TCRdb to 2018 to 2021). Library prep was done by the immunoSEQ multiplex PCR assay. TCRdb mirrors the immuneACCESS table, restricted to in-frame sequences. Some clones are absent from its copies; in checked studies, under half trace to an unresolved V gene, and the reason for the others is unknown. Recorded for this sample are approximately 220,000 clones; 80% to 90% of them occurred a single time. The leading ten clones occupy 2.6% of the sample. The sample taken for sequencing was PBMCs or T cells enriched from blood (not recorded which). The receptors stem from a woman in her thirties with acute COVID-19.

In regard to this clone: In the same sample, other DNA sequences code for this CDR3. This chain uses TRBV7-9 with TRBJ1-5; TRBD1 is a possible D gene (6 bases). Germline V CDR1 and CDR2: SEHNR, FQNEAQ (reference sequence). The CDR3 extends over 13 amino acids. V lost 5 bases, J lost 4 bases, and 9 bases lay in between. CDR3 residues: CASSPTGNQPQHF. CDR3 DNA: TGTGCCAGCAGCCCCACAGGGAATCAGCCCCAGCATTTT.

This clone was detected only once. The gene calls are TRBV30 and TRBJ1-1; no clear D gene. Trimming pared 2 bases from V and 1 base from J, leaving 11 bases between. The CDR3 runs to 14 residues. CDR1 is GTSNPN, CDR2 SVGIG, per germline (reference sequence). The DNA for the CDR3 is TGTGCCTGGAGTCCCGACTCTCGGAACACTGAAGCTTTCTTT. Amino acid sequence: CAWSPDSRNTEAFF.

The J gene is TRBJ2-1, the V gene TRBV2; 10 nucleotides align to TRBD1. The trim removed 5 bases at V and 4 bases at J, leaving 5 bases unmatched. The V gene's germline CDR1 is SNHLY and CDR2 FYNNEI. The CDR3 runs 15 residues. CDR3 in amino acids: CASSTTGQGYNEQFF. In DNA, the CDR3 is TGTGCCAGCAGTACAACGGGACAGGGGTACAATGAGCAGTTCTTC.

This rearrangement joins TRBV5-4 to TRBJ2-5; 10 bases line up with TRBD1. The CDR3 runs to 17 residues. CDR1 is SGHNT and CDR2 is YYREEE in the germline V gene (reference sequence). V shed 0 bases and J 5 bases; nucleotides not matched to a gene: 10. DNA of the CDR3: TGTGCCAGCAGCTTGGGGGACAGGGGATACCCGGCTGAGACCCAGTACTTC. Residues: CASSLGDRGYPAETQYF.

The chain couples TRBV10-2 to TRBJ1-1; 9 nucleotides agree with TRBD1. V shed 4 bases, J shed 3 bases, and the junction held 3 bases outside the gene matches. The CDR3 contains 14 residues. CDR1 is WSHSY and CDR2 is SAAADI in the germline V gene. CDR3 bases: TGCGCCAGCAGTGTACAGGGGGCTCACACTGAAGCTTTCTTT. It specifies CASSVQGAHTEAFF.

The V and J genes are TRBV5-1 and TRBJ2-7, with 13 positions matching TRBD2. CDR3 size: 17 residues. The germline gives CDR1 SGHRS, CDR2 YFSETQ. J lost 1 base, V lost 4 bases, and 8 bases had no gene match. The CDR3 nucleotides read TGCGCCAGCAGCCCGGGGACTAGCGGGACTTTTTCCTACGAGCAGTACTTC. Its translation: CASSPGTSGTFSYEQYF.

This clone was found once. The chain has TRBV5-4 and TRBJ2-3; D possibly corresponds to TRBD2 (6 bases). Trimming left V 3 bases short and J 0 bases short, with 14 bases between. From germline, CDR1 is SGHNT and CDR2 YYREEE (reference sequence). The CDR3 contains 16 residues. The CDR3 DNA is TGTGCCAGCAGCTCTAAACCGGGACTTAGCACAGATACGCAGTATTTT. Its translation is CASSSKPGLSTDTQYF.

The chain is built from TRBV4-1 and TRBJ2-2, with 11 bases matching TRBD2. Germline trimming cut 4 bases from V and 5 bases from J; bases unmatched to any gene: 15. The CDR3 covers 19 residues. Germline lookup yields CDR1 MGHRA and CDR2 YSYEKL. The CDR3 spells CASSPTIIAGGPYTGELFF. CDR3 coding DNA: TGCGCCAGCAGCCCCACAATCATAGCGGGGGGGCCATATACCGGGGAGCTGTTTTTT.

The V call is TRBV14, the J call TRBJ2-7; a possible D gene is TRBD2 (5 bases). This CDR3 has 14 residues. The germline V and J ends were trimmed by 4 bases and 5 bases, with 15 bases remaining between them. Per the germline V gene, CDR1 is SGHDN and CDR2 is FVKESK. CDR3 region: CASSRYTGKDEQYF. The DNA of the CDR3 is TGTGCCAGCAGCCGCTATACGGGAAAGGACGAGCAGTACTTC.

A single count supports this clone. This chain links TRBV9 with TRBJ1-4; perhaps TRBD1 as D (5 bases). The CDR3 sequence is 15 residues long. CDR1 is SGDLS and CDR2 is YYNGEE in the germline V gene. The ends were cut back, 0 bases at V and 3 bases at J, with 9 bases in the middle. CDR3 sequence reads: CASSVGPGPNEKLFF. The CDR3 coding sequence is TGTGCCAGCAGCGTAGGTCCAGGGCCTAATGAAAAACTGTTTTTT.

This sequence joins TRBV5-1 and TRBJ2-7; 7 nucleotides line up with TRBD1. Germline V gene lookup returns CDR1 SGHRS and CDR2 YFSETQ. The CDR3 extends over 11 amino acids. Trimming took 4 bases from V and 12 from J; bases not matched to a gene: 7. The CDR3 here is CASSPGQVRYF. CDR3 in DNA: TGCGCCAGCAGCCCCGGACAGGTGCGGTACTTC.

This clone occurred many times. J is TRBJ1-2 and V is TRBV25-1; no clear D. CDR1 and CDR2 (germline): MGHDK, SYGVNS. The V end lost 3 bases, the J end lost 6 bases, and 8 bases lay between the germline ends. The CDR3 has 12 residues. The CDR3 sequence is CASSEGTNGYTF. DNA of the CDR3: TGTGCCAGCAGTGAGGGTACTAATGGCTACACCTTC.

The rearrangement links TRBV5-1 to TRBJ1-2; 7 nucleotides agree with TRBD1. V lost 0 bases, J lost 0 bases, and 2 bases stayed unmatched. The CDR3 sequence is 15 residues long. Germline V gene data show CDR1 as SGHRS and CDR2 as YFSETQ. CDR3 sequence reads: CASSLEGTANYGYTF. As DNA, the CDR3 is TGCGCCAGCAGCTTGGAGGGGACAGCTAACTATGGCTACACCTTC. Full variable domain (rest looked up from reference TRBV5-1 and TRBJ1-2): KAGVTQTPRYLIKTRGQQVTLSCSPISGHRSVSWYQQTPGQGLQFLFEYFSETQRNKGNFPGRFSGRQFSNSRSEMNVSTLELGDSALYLCASSLEGTANYGYTFGSGTRLTVV.

A note on this clone: The sample contains more than one DNA sequence encoding this CDR3. The chain joins TRBV19 to TRBJ1-5; perhaps TRBD1 as D (5 bases). Germline lookup yields CDR1 LNHDA and CDR2 SQIVND (reference sequence). The CDR3 is made up of 13 amino acids. Trimming shortened V by 6 bases and J by 4 bases, and 10 bases separated the two germline ends. CDR3 sequence: CASSPGGNQPQHF. The CDR3 DNA reads as TGTGCCAGTAGCCCGGGGGGGAATCAGCCCCAGCATTTT.

The chain couples TRBV24-1 to TRBJ2-3; D gene ambiguous. The CDR3 extends over 11 amino acids. Germline values: CDR1 KGHDR, CDR2 SFDVKD. V lost 7 bases and J lost 4, with 5 bases in between. The CDR3 protein is CATSQADTQYF. In DNA form, the CDR3 reads TGTGCCACCAGCCAGGCAGATACGCAGTATTTT.

The chain employs TRBV6-5 and TRBJ2-3; TRBD2 matches at 13 bases. V lost 4 bases, J lost 4 bases, and 2 bases stayed unmatched. Germline V gene data show CDR1 as MNHEY and CDR2 as SVGAGI. This CDR3 has 15 amino acids. CDR3 amino acids: CASSLLAGGPDTQYF. For the CDR3, the DNA is TGTGCCAGCAGTTTACTAGCGGGGGGGCCAGATACGCAGTATTTT.

The chain links TRBV9 to TRBJ2-7, with a weak D call TRBD1 (5 bases). The V gene's germline CDR1 is SGDLS and CDR2 YYNGEE. The CDR3 runs to 13 residues. With 1 base removed from V and 3 bases from J, the gap between germline ends came to 8 bases. The CDR3 sequence: CASSVNGHYEQYF. In nucleotides, the CDR3 is TGTGCCAGCAGCGTAAATGGACACTACGAGCAGTACTTC.

The V gene is TRBV4-2, the J gene TRBJ1-4, with D hard to call. Trimming stripped 0 bases from V and 2 bases from J, with 10 bases between. Germline CDR1 LGHNA, CDR2 YNFKEQ. CDR3 size: 16 residues. The CDR3 sequence is CASSQEDPRTNEKLFF. CDR3 coding DNA: TGTGCCAGCAGCCAAGAAGATCCCCGGACTAATGAAAAACTGTTTTTT.